This T cell receptor beta chain comes out of a study of T cell clonality in common variable immunodeficiency. This clone was seen at least ten times. The DNA ends 3 residues before the CDR3 does, and the rest of the CDR3 is filled in from the germline J gene. TCRdb's copy holds only in-frame clones and misses some; the assay was immunoSEQ multiplex PCR. The sample lists about 52,000 clones, none appearing once, the ten largest making up roughly 5.3%. The CDR3 runs 13 residues. Germline V gene sequence: CDR1 GTSNPN, CDR2 SVGIG (reference sequence). Deletions cut 0 bases from V and 8 bases from J, with 10 bases between.

Sample: peripheral blood mononuclear cells. The rearrangement joins TRBV30 to TRBJ1-4, with D hard to call. The TCR was taken from a person aged 18 to 69 in good health. The sequenced part of the CDR3 DNA is TGTGCCTGGAGTGTACAGAGGAAGGAAAAA. Translation gives CAWSVQRKEK. The entire CDR3 protein is CAWSVQRKEKLFF. The full variable domain, in which reference TRBV30 and TRBJ1-4 provide the parts outside the CDR3, is SQTIHQWPATLVQPVGSPLSLECTVEGTSNPNLYWYRQAAGRGLQLLFYSVGIGQISSEVPQNLSASRPQDRQFILSSKKLLLSDSGFYLCAWSVQRKEKLFFGSGTQLSVL.